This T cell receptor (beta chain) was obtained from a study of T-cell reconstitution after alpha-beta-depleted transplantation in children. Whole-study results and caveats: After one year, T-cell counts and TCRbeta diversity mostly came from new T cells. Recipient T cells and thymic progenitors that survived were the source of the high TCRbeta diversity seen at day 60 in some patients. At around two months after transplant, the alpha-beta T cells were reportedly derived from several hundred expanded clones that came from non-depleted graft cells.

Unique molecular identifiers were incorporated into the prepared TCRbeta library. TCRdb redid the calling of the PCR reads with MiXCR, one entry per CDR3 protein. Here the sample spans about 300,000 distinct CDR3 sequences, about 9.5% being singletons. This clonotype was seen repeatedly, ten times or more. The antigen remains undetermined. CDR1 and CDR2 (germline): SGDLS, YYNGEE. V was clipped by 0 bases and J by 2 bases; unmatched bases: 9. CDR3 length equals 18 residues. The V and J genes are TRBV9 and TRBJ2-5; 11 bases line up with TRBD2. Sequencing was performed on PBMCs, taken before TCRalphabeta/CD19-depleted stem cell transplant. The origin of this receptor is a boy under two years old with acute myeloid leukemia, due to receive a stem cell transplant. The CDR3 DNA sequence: TGTGCCAGCAGCGTAGGACTAGCGGGACCGAGGCCTCAAGAGACCCAGTACTTC. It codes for CASSVGLAGPRPQETQYF.